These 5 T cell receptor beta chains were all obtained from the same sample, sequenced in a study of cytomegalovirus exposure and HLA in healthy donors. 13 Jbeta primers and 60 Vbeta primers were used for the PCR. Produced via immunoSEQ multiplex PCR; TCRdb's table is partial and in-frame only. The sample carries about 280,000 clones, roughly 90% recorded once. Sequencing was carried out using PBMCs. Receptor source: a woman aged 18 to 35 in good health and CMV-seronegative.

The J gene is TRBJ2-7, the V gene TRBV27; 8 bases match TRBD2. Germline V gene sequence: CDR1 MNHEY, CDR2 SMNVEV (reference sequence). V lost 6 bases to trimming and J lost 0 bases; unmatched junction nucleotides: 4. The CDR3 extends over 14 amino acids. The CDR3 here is CASSFSGDSYEQYF. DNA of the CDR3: TGTGCCAGCAGCTTTAGCGGGGACTCCTACGAGCAGTACTTC.

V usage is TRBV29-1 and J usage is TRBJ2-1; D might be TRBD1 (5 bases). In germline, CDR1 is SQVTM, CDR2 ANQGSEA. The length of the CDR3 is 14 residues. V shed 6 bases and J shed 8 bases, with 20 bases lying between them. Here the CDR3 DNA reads TGCAGCGTCTTTGACAGTCAAGGGTTCGATGAGCAGTTCTTC. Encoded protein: CSVFDSQGFDEQFF.

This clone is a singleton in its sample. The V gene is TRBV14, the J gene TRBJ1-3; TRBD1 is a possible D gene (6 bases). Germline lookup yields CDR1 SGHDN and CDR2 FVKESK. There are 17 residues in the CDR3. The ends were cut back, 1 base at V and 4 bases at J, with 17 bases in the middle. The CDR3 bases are TGTGCCAGCAGCCAAGCTCCCGAGAGGGGGTACGGAAACACCATATATTTT. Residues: CASSQAPERGYGNTIYF.

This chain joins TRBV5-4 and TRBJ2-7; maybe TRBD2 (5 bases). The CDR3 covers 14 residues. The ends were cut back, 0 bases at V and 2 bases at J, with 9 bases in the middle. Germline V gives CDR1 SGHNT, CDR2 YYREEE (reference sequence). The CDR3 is CASSLGQTTYEQYF. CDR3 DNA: TGTGCCAGCAGCTTGGGCCAGACTACCTACGAGCAGTACTTC.

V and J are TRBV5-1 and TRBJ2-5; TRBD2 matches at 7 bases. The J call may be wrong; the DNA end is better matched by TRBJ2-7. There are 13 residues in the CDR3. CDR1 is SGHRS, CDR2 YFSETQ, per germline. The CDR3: CASSYPGGYEQYF. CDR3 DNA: TGCGCCAGCAGCTACCCGGGGGGCTACGAGCAGTACTTC.